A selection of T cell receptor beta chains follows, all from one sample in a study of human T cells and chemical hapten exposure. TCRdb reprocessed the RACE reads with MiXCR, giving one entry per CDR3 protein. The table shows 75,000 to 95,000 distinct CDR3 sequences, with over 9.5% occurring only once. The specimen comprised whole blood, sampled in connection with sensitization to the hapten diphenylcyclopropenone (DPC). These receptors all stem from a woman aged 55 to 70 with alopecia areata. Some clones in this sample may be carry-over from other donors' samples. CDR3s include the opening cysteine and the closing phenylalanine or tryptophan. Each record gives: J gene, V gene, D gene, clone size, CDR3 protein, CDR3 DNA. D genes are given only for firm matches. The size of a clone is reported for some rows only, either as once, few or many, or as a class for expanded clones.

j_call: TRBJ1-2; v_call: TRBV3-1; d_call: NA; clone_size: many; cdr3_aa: CASVPVGGQGYTF; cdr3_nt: TGTGCCAGCGTACCTGTTGGAGGCCAGGGCTACACCTTC
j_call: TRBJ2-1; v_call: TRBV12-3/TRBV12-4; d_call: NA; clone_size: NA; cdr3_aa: CASSSGVYEQFF; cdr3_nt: TGTGCCAGCTCCTCAGGAGTTTATGAGCAGTTCTTC
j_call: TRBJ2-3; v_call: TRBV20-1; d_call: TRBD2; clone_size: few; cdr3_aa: CSARYLAGLRDTQYF; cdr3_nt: TGCAGTGCTAGATATCTAGCGGGGTTACGAGATACGCAGTATTTT
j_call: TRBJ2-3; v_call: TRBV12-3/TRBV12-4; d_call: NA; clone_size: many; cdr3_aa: CASSFEGDTQYF; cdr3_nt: TGTGCCAGCAGTTTCGAAGGAGATACGCAGTATTTT
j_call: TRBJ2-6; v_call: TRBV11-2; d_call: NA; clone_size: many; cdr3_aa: CASSPRTTPGANVLTF; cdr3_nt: TGTGCCAGCAGCCCCCGTACAACTCCTGGGGCCAACGTCCTGACTTTC
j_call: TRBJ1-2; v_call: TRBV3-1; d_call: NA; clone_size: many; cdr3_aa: CASSLTLGESGYTF; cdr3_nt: TGTGCCAGCAGCCTAACCCTTGGGGAGAGCGGCTACACCTTC
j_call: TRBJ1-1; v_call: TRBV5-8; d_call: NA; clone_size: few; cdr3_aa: CASNGAPPQDTEAFF; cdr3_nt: TGTGCCAGTAACGGGGCGCCGCCCCAGGACACTGAAGCTTTCTTT
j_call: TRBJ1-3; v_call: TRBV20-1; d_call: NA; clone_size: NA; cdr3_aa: CSARKQASGNTIYF; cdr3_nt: TGCAGTGCTAGGAAACAGGCCTCTGGAAACACCATATATTTT
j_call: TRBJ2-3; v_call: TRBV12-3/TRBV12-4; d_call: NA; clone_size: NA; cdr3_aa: CAIGGRAPDTQYF; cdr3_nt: TGTGCCATAGGGGGACGAGCCCCGGATACGCAGTATTTT
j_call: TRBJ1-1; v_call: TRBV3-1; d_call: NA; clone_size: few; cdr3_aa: CASSQIAGQPEAFF; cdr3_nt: TGTGCCAGCAGCCAAATCGCCGGGCAGCCTGAAGCTTTCTTT
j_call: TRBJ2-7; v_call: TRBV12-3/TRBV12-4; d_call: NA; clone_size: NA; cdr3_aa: CASSLRTPAYEQYF; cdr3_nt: TGTGCCAGCAGTCTGCGGACCCCTGCGTACGAGCAGTACTTC
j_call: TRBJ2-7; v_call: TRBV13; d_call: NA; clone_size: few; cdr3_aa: CASSLGDGPYEQYF; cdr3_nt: TGTGCCAGCAGCTTAGGGGATGGGCCGTACGAGCAGTACTTC
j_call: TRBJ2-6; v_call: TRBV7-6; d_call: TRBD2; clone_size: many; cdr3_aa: CASSYAREGSGANVLTF; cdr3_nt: TGTGCCAGCAGCTATGCCCGGGAGGGCTCAGGGGCCAACGTCCTGACTTTC
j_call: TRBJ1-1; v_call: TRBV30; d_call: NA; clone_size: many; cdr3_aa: CAWSPPRGFVTEAFF; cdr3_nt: TGTGCCTGGAGTCCACCGAGAGGTTTTGTCACTGAAGCTTTCTTT
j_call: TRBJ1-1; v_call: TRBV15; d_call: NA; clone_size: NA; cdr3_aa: CATSRVGAEAFF; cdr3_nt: TGTGCCACCAGCAGAGTGGGGGCCGAAGCTTTCTTT
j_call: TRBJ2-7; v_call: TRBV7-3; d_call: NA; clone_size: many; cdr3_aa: CASSLTDSSYEQYF; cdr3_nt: TGTGCCAGCAGCTTAACGGACAGTTCCTACGAGCAGTACTTC
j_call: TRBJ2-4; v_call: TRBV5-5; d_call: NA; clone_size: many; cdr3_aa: CASSLVGAGNIQYF; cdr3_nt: TGTGCCAGCAGCTTGGTGGGTGCCGGAAACATTCAGTACTTC
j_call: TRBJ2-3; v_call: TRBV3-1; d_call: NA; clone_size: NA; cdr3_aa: CASSPQGEGTDTQYF; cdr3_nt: TGTGCCAGCAGCCCCCAGGGAGAGGGCACAGATACGCAGTATTTT
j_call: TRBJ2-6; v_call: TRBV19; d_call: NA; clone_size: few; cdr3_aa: CASSVTGFSGANVLTF; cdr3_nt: TGTGCCAGTAGTGTTACCGGGTTCTCTGGGGCCAACGTCCTGACTTTC
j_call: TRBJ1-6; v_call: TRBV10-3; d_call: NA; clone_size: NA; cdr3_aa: CAISDKGGANNSPLHF; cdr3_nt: TGTGCCATCAGTGATAAAGGGGGGGCAAATAATTCACCCCTCCACTTT
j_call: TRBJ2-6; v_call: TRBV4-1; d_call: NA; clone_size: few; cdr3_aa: CASSQDRSSGANVLTF; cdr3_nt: TGCGCCAGCAGCCAAGATAGGAGTTCTGGGGCCAACGTCCTGACTTTC
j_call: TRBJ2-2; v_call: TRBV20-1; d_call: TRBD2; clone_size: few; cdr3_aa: CSASNRASGGSNTGELFF; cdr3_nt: TGCAGTGCTAGTAATCGGGCTAGCGGGGGTTCGAACACCGGGGAGCTGTTTTTT
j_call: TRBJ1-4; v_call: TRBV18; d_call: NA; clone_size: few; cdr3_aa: CASSPSLWGTGSDNEKLFF; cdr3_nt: TGTGCCAGCTCACCAAGTCTTTGGGGCACTGGCTCCGATAATGAAAAACTGTTTTTT
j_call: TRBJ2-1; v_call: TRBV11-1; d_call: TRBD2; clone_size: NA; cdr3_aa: CASGLGGSEQFF; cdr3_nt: TGTGCCAGCGGCCTCGGCGGGAGCGAGCAGTTCTTC
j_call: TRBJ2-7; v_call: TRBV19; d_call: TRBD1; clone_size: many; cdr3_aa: CASSPEGQGIAYEQYF; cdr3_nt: TGTGCCAGTAGTCCGGAGGGACAGGGGATCGCCTACGAGCAGTACTTC
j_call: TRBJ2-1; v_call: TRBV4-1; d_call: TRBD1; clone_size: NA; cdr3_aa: CASSHSTGTVNNEQFF; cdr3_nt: TGCGCCAGCAGCCATTCTACCGGGACAGTAAACAATGAGCAGTTCTTC
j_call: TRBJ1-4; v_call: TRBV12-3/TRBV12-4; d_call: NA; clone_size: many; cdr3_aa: CASSSQGFEKLFF; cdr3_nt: TGTGCCAGCAGCTCTCAAGGGTTTGAAAAACTGTTTTTT
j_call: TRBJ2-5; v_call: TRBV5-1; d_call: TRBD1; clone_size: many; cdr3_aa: CASSFMDRLGQETQYF; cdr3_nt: TGCGCCAGCAGCTTCATGGACAGGTTGGGCCAAGAGACCCAGTACTTC
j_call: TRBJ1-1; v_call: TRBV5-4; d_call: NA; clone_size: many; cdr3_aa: CASSQANTEAFF; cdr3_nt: TGTGCCAGCAGCCAGGCGAACACTGAAGCTTTCTTT
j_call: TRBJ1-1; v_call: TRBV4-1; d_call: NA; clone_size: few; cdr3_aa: CASSKGATSMNTEAFF; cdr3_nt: TGCGCCAGCAGTAAGGGAGCAACATCCATGAACACTGAAGCTTTCTTT
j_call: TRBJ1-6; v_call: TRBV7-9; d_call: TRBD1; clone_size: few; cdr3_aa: CASSLTGGRNSPLHF; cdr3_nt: TGTGCCAGCAGCTTGACAGGGGGTCGTAATTCACCCCTCCACTTT
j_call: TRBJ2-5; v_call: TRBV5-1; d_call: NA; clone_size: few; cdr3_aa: CASSLAADPGAETQYF; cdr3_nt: TGCGCCAGCAGCTTGGCGGCGGACCCTGGGGCAGAGACCCAGTACTTC
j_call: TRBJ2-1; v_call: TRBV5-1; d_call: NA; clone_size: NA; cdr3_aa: CASSRSSYNEQFF; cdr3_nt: TGCGCCAGCAGCCGGAGCTCCTACAATGAGCAGTTCTTC
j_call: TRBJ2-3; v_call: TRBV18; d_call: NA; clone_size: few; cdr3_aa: CASSQIRILRTDTQYF; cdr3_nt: TGTGCCAGCTCACAAATTAGGATCTTACGCACAGATACGCAGTATTTT
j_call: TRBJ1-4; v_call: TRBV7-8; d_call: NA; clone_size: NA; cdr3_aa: CASSLQGSANEKLFF; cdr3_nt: TGTGCCAGCAGCTTGCAGGGTTCCGCTAATGAAAAACTGTTTTTT
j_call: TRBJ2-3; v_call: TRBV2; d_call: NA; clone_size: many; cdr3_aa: CASSEATNTDTQYF; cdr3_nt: TGTGCCAGCAGTGAAGCGACGAACACAGATACGCAGTATTTT
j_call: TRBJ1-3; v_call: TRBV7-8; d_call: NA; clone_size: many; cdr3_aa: CASSLPVEGGNTIYF; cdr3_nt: TGTGCCAGCAGCTTACCGGTTGAGGGTGGAAACACCATATATTTT
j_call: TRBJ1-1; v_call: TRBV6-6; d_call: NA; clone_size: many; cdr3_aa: CASGRQGNTEAFF; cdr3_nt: TGTGCCAGCGGACGTCAGGGGAACACTGAAGCTTTCTTT
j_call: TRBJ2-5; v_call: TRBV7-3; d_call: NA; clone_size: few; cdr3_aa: CASSLDGQETQYF; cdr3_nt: TGTGCCAGCAGCTTAGACGGCCAAGAGACCCAGTACTTC
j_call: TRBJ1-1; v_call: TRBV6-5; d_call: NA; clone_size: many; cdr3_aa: CASSYPGGSGEAFF; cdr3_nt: TGTGCCAGCAGTTACCCGGGGGGATCGGGTGAAGCTTTCTTT
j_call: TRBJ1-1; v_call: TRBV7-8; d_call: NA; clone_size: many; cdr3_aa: CASSLDRGTEAFF; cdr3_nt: TGTGCCAGCAGCTTAGATCGGGGAACTGAAGCTTTCTTT
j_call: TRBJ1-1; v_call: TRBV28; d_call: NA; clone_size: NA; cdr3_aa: CASSGADRIQAFF; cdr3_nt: TGTGCCAGCAGTGGGGCAGATCGGATTCAAGCTTTCTTT